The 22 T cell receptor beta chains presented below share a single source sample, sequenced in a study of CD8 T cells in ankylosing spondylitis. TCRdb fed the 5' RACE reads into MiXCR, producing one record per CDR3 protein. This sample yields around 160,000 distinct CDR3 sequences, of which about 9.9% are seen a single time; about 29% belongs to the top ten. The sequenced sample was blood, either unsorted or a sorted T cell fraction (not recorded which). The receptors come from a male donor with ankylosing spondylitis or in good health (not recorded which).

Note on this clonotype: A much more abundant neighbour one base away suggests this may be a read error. The DNA of the CDR3 is TGTGCCAGCAGTTTATCGACAGCAAGCTATGGCTACACCTTC. Amino acids: CASSLSTASYGYTF. This chain uses TRBV12-3 or TRBV12-4 with TRBJ1-2, with a possible D match to TRBD1 (5 bases). Trimming took off 2 bases at V and 4 bases at J, with 11 bases between the two ends. This CDR3 spans 14 amino acids.

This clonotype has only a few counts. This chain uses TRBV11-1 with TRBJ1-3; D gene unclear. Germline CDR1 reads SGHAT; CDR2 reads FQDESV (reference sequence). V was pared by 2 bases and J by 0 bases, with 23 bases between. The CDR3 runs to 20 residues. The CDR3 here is CASSLNVSVGRKSSGNTIYF. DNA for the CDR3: TGTGCCAGCAGCTTAAATGTGTCGGTTGGACGGAAGAGCTCTGGAAACACCATATATTTT. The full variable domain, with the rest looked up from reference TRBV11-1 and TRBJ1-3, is EAEVAQSPRYKITEKSQAVAFWCDPISGHATLYWYRQILGQGPELLVQFQDESVVDDSQLPKDRFSAERLKGVDSTLKIQPAELGDSAMYLCASSLNVSVGRKSSGNTIYFGEGSWLTVV.

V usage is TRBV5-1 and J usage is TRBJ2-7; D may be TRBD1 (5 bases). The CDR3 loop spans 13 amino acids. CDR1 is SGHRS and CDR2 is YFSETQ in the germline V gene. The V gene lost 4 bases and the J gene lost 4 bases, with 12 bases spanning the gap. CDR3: CASSVEGAYEQYF. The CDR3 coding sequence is TGCGCCAGCAGCGTTGAAGGGGCTTACGAGCAGTACTTC.

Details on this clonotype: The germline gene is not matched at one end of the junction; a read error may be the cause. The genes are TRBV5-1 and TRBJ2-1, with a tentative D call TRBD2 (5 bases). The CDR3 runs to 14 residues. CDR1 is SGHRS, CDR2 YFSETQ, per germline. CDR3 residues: CASSFGGSYNEQSF. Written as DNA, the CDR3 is TGCGCCAGCTCCTTTGGAGGCTCCTACAATGAGCAGTCCTTC.

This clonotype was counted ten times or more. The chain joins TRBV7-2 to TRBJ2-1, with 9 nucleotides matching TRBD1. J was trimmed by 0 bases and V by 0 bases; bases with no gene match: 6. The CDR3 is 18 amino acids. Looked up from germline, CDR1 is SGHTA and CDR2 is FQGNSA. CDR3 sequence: CASSLAGTGFSSYNEQFF. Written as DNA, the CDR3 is TGTGCCAGCAGCTTAGCGGGGACAGGGTTTAGCTCCTACAATGAGCAGTTCTTC.

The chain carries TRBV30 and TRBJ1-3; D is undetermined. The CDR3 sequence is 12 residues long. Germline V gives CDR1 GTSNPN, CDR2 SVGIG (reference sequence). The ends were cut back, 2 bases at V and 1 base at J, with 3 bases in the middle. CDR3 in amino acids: CAWSTSGNTIYF. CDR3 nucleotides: TGTGCCTGGAGTACATCTGGAAACACCATATATTTT. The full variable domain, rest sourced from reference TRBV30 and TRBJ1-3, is SQTIHQWPATLVQPVGSPLSLECTVEGTSNPNLYWYRQAAGRGLQLLFYSVGIGQISSEVPQNLSASRPQDRQFILSSKKLLLSDSGFYLCAWSTSGNTIYFGEGSWLTVV.

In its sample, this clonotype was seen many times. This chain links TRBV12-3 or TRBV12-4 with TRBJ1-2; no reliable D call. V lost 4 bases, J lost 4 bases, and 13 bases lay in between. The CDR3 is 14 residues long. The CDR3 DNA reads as TGTGCCAGCAGTTATAGTCCTTCTGGCTATGGCTACACCTTC. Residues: CASSYSPSGYGYTF.

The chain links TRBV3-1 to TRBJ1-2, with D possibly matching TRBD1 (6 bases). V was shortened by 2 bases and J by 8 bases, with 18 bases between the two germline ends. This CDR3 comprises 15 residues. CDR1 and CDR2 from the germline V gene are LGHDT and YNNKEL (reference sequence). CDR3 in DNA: TGTGCCAGCAGCCAAAGCAGGGGAAGCTATGGAGGCTACACCTTC. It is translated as CASSQSRGSYGGYTF.

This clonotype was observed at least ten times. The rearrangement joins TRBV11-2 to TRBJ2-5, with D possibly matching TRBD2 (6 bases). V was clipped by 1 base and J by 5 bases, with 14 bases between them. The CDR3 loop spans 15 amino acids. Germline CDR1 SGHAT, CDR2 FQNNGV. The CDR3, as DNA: TGTGCCAGCAGCTTAGTCCGGGGAGGTTTGGAGACCCAGTACTTC. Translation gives CASSLVRGGLETQYF.

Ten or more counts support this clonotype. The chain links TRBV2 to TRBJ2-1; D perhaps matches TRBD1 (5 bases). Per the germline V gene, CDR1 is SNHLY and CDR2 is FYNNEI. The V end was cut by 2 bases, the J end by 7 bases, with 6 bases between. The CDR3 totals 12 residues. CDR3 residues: CASSESGNEQFF. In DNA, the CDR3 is TGTGCCAGCAGTGAATCAGGGAATGAGCAGTTCTTC.

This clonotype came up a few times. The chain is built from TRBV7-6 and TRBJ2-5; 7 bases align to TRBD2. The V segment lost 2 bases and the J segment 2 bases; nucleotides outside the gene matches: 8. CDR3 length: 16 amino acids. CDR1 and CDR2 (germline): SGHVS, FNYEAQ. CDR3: CASSLPSGLSQETQYF. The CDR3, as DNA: TGTGCCAGCAGCTTACCATCGGGACTATCACAAGAGACCCAGTACTTC.

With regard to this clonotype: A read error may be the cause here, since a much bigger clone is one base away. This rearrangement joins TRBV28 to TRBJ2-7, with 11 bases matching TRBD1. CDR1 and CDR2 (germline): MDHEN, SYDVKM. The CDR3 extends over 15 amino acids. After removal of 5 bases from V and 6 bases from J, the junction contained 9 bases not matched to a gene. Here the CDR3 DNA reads TGTGCCAGCAGTCCCGGACAGGGGGCCACCTGCGAGCAGTACTTC. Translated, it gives CASSPGQGATCEQYF.

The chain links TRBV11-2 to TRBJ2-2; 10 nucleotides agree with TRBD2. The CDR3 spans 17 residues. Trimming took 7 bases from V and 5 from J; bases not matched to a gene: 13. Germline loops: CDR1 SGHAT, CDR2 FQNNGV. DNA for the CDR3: TGTGCCAGCACCCCTAGGGCTAGCGGGAGTTCTACCGGGGAGCTGTTTTTT. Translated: CASTPRASGSSTGELFF.

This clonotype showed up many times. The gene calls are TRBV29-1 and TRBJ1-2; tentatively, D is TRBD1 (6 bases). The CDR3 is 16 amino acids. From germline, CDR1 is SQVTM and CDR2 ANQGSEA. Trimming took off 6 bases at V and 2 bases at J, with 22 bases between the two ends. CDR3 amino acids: CSVPSLTGPANYGYTF. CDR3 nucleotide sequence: TGCAGCGTCCCGAGCCTGACAGGTCCTGCAAACTATGGCTACACCTTC.

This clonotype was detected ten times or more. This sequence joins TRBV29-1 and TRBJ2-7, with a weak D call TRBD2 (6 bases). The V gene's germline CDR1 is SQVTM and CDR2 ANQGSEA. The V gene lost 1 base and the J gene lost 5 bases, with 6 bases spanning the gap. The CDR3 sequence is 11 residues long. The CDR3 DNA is TGCAGCGTTGAAGGGGGGGACGAGCAGTACTTC. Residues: CSVEGGDEQYF.

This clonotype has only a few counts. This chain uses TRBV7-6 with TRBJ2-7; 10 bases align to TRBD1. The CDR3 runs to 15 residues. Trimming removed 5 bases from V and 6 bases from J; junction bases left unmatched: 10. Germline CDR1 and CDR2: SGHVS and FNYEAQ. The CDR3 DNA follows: TGTGCCAGCAGCATAGACGGGACAGGGGAGCGCGAGCAGTACTTC. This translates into CASSIDGTGEREQYF.

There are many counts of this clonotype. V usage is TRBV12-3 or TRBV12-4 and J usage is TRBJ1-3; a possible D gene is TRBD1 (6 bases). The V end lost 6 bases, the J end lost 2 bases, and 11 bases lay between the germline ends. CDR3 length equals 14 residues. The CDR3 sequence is CASRETGPGNTIYF. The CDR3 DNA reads TGTGCCAGCAGGGAAACAGGGCCTGGAAACACCATATATTTT.

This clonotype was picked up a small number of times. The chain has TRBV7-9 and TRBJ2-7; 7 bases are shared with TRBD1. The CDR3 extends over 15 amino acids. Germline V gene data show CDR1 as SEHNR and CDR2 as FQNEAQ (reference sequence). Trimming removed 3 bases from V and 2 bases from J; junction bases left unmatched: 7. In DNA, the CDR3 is TGTGCCAGCAGCTTGCTCGGGACAGACACCTACGAGCAGTACTTC. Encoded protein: CASSLLGTDTYEQYF.

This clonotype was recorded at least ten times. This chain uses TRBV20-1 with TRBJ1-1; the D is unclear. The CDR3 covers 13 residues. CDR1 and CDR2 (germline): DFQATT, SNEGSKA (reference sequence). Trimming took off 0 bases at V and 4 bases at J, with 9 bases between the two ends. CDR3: CSARDKGVTEAFF. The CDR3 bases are TGCAGTGCTAGAGATAAGGGAGTCACTGAAGCTTTCTTT.

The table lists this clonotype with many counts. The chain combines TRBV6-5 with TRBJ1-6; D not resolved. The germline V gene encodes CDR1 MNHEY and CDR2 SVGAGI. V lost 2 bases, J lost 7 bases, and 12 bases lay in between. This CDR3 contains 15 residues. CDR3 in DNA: TGTGCCAGCAGTTACGCGGGAACGGGGAATTCACCCCTCCACTTT. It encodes CASSYAGTGNSPLHF.

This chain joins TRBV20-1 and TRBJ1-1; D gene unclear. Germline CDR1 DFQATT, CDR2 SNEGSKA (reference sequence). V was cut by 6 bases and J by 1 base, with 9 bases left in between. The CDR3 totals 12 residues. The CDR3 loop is CSATDRNTEAFF. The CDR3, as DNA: TGCAGTGCCACTGACCGGAACACTGAAGCTTTCTTT.

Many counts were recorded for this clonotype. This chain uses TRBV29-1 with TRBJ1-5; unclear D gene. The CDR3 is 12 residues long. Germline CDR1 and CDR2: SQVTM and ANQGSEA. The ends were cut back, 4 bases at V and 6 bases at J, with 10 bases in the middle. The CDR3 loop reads CSVGDAAQPQHF. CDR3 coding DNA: TGCAGCGTTGGGGATGCAGCTCAGCCCCAGCATTTT. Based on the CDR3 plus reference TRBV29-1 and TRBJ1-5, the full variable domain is SAVISQKPSRDICQRGTSLTIQCQVDSQVTMMFWYRQQPGQSLTLIATANQGSEATYESGFVIDKFPISRPNLTFSTLTVSNMSPEDSSIYLCSVGDAAQPQHFGDGTRLSIL.